This TCR beta chain came from a study of Graves' ophthalmopathy and Graves' hyperthyroidism. Study-wide context: Peripheral blood sampling preceded any treatment and occurred at initial diagnosis.

As concerns this clonotype: Its antigen is currently unknown.

TCR beta CDR3 amplification used RNA transcripts. HTBI primers served in a first-round RT-PCR, which a second-round multiplex PCR followed. Each CDR3 protein gets one entry after TCRdb re-called the multiplex PCR reads with MiXCR. The table has about 620,000 distinct CDR3 sequences, 20% to 25% seen once. Each diagnosis was determined on the basis of clinical symptoms, serum thyroxine, TRAb, thyroid ultrasound and orbital computed tomography. Overall study findings and caveats: In blood, most expanded thyroid clonotypes above 0.001 frequency were also detected.

This CDR3 comprises 17 residues. V lost 0 bases, J lost 0 bases, and 12 bases lay in between. CDR1 and CDR2 from the germline V gene are LNHNV and YYDKDF (reference sequence). The source is a woman under 30 with stable Graves' hyperthyroidism. Some clones in this sample may be carry-over from other donors' samples. Sequencing was done on a sample of peripheral blood. The chain couples TRBV15 to TRBJ1-5; tentatively, D is TRBD1 (6 bases). CDR3 sequence: CATSRETGPYSNQPQHF. CDR3 in DNA: TGTGCCACCAGCAGAGAAACAGGGCCCTATAGCAATCAGCCCCAGCATTTT.